The rows below give T cell receptor beta chains drawn from one sample of a study of identical twins. Via MiXCR, TCRdb re-called the 5' RACE reads, giving one row per CDR3 protein. Of about 520,000 distinct CDR3 sequences in the sample, about 20% are singletons; the top ten hold 0.91%. The data were also submitted as part of a second study, on T cells expressing NK-cell markers.

The sequenced sample was CD4+ T cells sorted from blood. The receptors here all came from a woman younger than 30 in good health. Each CDR3 is given with its conserved first and last residue. Each record gives: D gene, J gene, clone size, V gene, CDR3 DNA, CDR3 protein. D genes are given only for firm matches. Some rows have no size entry. The others give once, few or many, or a class for an expanded clone.

.	TRBJ2-7	few	TRBV12-3/TRBV12-4	TGTGCCAGCGGATTGACGGAAGAGCAGTACTTC	CASGLTEEQYF
TRBD2	TRBJ2-5	.	TRBV20-1	TGCAGTGCTCAAGGACTAGCCGGAGAGACCCAGTACTTC	CSAQGLAGETQYF
.	TRBJ1-1	many	TRBV12-3/TRBV12-4	TGTGCCAGCGGTAACACTGAAGCTTTCTTT	CASGNTEAFF
TRBD1	TRBJ2-5	few	TRBV5-6	TGTGCCAGCAGCTGGGACAGGGTAGAGACCCAGTACTTC	CASSWDRVETQYF
TRBD1	TRBJ1-1	few	TRBV12-3/TRBV12-4	TGTGCCAGCAGTCACGGACAGGGGATGAAAACTGAAGCTTTCTTT	CASSHGQGMKTEAFF
.	TRBJ1-1	few	TRBV6-1	TGTGCCAGCAGCTTGATGACAGTGGAGAACACTGAAGCTTTCTTT	CASSLMTVENTEAFF
.	TRBJ1-5	.	TRBV3-1	TGTGCCAGCAGCCAAGGAACAGGGTTGGGTCAGCCCCAGCATTTT	CASSQGTGLGQPQHF
TRBD2	TRBJ2-7	few	TRBV7-2	TGTGCCAGCAGCACTAGCGGGAGAAGCCACGAGCAGTACTTC	CASSTSGRSHEQYF
TRBD1	TRBJ2-3	.	TRBV12-3/TRBV12-4	TGTGCCAGCAGTTACGGACAGGGGGCGTCAGATACGCAGTATTTT	CASSYGQGASDTQYF
TRBD2	TRBJ2-7	.	TRBV6-5	TGTGCCAGCAGTTCTAGCGGGGGGACCTACGAGCAGTACTTC	CASSSSGGTYEQYF
.	TRBJ1-1	.	TRBV2	TGTGCCAGCAAGGTCACAACGAGGGGCACTGAAGCTTTCTTT	CASKVTTRGTEAFF
.	TRBJ2-7	.	TRBV29-1	TGCAGCGTTGGCCGGGGGTTCGGGGACCACGAGCAGTACTTC	CSVGRGFGDHEQYF
.	TRBJ2-7	few	TRBV12-3/TRBV12-4	TGTGCCAGCAGTTTATCTGGGGGTATCTACGAGCAGTACTTC	CASSLSGGIYEQYF
.	TRBJ2-7	.	TRBV6-5	TGTGCCAGCAGTTACGGGTTTAGGGCAGGGGCCTACGAGCAGTACTTC	CASSYGFRAGAYEQYF
.	TRBJ1-2	few	TRBV15	TGTGCCACCAGCGTCCCTGTGGCGTACTATGGCTACACCTTC	CATSVPVAYYGYTF
TRBD1	TRBJ1-2	few	TRBV28	TGTGCCAGCAGGCCCCAGGGGGCGGACTATGGCTACACCTTC	CASRPQGADYGYTF
.	TRBJ1-2	few	TRBV6-1	TGTGCCAGCACTAACGGCCCATTGAGAGGCTACACCTTC	CASTNGPLRGYTF
.	TRBJ1-2	many	TRBV12-3/TRBV12-4	TGTGCCAGCAGTTTCAGCGCGGACTATGGCTACACCTTC	CASSFSADYGYTF
.	TRBJ1-2	.	TRBV10-3	TGTGCCATCAGCACAAGCCTCCGGGGCGCCGAGAACTATGGCTACACCTTC	CAISTSLRGAENYGYTF
TRBD2	TRBJ2-3	once	TRBV27	TGTGCCAGCAGTTCCCGGGGGGAGAGGACAGATACGCAGTATTTT	CASSSRGERTDTQYF
.	TRBJ2-5	.	TRBV5-1	TGCGCCAGCAGCTTGCCGCTGGACCAAGAGACCCAGTACTTC	CASSLPLDQETQYF
.	TRBJ1-1	.	TRBV20-1	TGCAGTGCCACGACAGATACGAACACTGAAGCTTTCTTT	CSATTDTNTEAFF
.	TRBJ2-7	.	TRBV20-1	TGCAGTGCTAGCATAACCAGAGCGGGCGAGCAGTACTTC	CSASITRAGEQYF
.	TRBJ2-1	few	TRBV3-1	TGTGCCAGCAGCCAAACACTAGCCAATGAGCAGTTCTTC	CASSQTLANEQFF
.	TRBJ2-7	.	TRBV20-1	TGCAGTGCCTTGGACTCTGGTGGGGTCGAGCAGTACTTC	CSALDSGGVEQYF
.	TRBJ2-2	.	TRBV9	TGTGCCAGCAGCGCCGGGACCCCCACCGGGGAGCTGTTTTTT	CASSAGTPTGELFF
.	TRBJ2-5	.	TRBV7-7	TGTGCTAGCAGCCCGCGACTAGGAGGTGAGACCCAGTACTTC	CASSPRLGGETQYF
TRBD2	TRBJ2-1	few	TRBV28	TGTGCCAGCAGGCCTAGCGGGAGACCCTCCTACAATGAGCAGTTCTTC	CASRPSGRPSYNEQFF
.	TRBJ2-1	many	TRBV9	TGTGCCAGCAGCGTCCTAGACTGGAATGAGCAGTTCTTC	CASSVLDWNEQFF
TRBD1	TRBJ2-3	.	TRBV29-1	TGCAGCGTAGGAGTTACAGGGGGCCCCACAGATACGCAGTATTTT	CSVGVTGGPTDTQYF
.	TRBJ1-1	.	TRBV5-6	TGTGCCAGCAGATCCCGGGACGTGGGTGAAGCTTTCTTT	CASRSRDVGEAFF
TRBD1	TRBJ1-2	many	TRBV29-1	TGCAGCGTTGATTCAGGGGGTGGCTACACCTTC	CSVDSGGGYTF
TRBD2	TRBJ2-7	many	TRBV12-3/TRBV12-4	TGTGCCAGCAGTGTAGCGGGGAGCTCCTACGAGCAGTACTTC	CASSVAGSSYEQYF
.	TRBJ1-1	.	TRBV5-5	TGTGCCAGCAGCTTTCAGGGATGGACAACTGAAGCTTTCTTT	CASSFQGWTTEAFF
TRBD1	TRBJ2-3	once	TRBV6-1	TGTGCCAGCAGTAGATGGACAGGGACAGATACGCAGTATTTT	CASSRWTGTDTQYF
TRBD1	TRBJ1-2	.	TRBV20-1	TGCAGTGCTGTTGGACAGGGGTATGGCTACACCTTC	CSAVGQGYGYTF
TRBD2	TRBJ2-7	few	TRBV6-4	TGTGCCAGAGATGTGGCTAGCGGGTTAGCCTACGAGCAGTACTTC	CARDVASGLAYEQYF
.	TRBJ2-2	many	TRBV7-6	TGTGCCAGCAGCCGAGGAGGGCCAAGGGCCGGGGAGCTGTTTTTT	CASSRGGPRAGELFF
TRBD2	TRBJ2-7	.	TRBV28	TGTGCCAGCAGTTTGGGAGGGAGCCTCTACGAGCAGTACTTC	CASSLGGSLYEQYF
TRBD2	TRBJ2-1	few	TRBV7-2	TGTGCCAGCAGCTTCCCAGGACTAGCGGGAGGAGAGCAGTTCTTC	CASSFPGLAGGEQFF
TRBD2	TRBJ2-1	.	TRBV7-9	TGTGCCAGCACCCTGAAGGGTAGCGGGAGGGGTGAGCAGTTCTTC	CASTLKGSGRGEQFF
.	TRBJ1-2	.	TRBV11-2	TGTGCCAGCAGCTTAAGGGGGGCTGGGTATGGCTACACCTTC	CASSLRGAGYGYTF
.	TRBJ2-6	few	TRBV5-8	TGTGCCAGCAGCCCCCCCCATGGCTCTGGGGCCAACGTCCTGACTTTC	CASSPPHGSGANVLTF